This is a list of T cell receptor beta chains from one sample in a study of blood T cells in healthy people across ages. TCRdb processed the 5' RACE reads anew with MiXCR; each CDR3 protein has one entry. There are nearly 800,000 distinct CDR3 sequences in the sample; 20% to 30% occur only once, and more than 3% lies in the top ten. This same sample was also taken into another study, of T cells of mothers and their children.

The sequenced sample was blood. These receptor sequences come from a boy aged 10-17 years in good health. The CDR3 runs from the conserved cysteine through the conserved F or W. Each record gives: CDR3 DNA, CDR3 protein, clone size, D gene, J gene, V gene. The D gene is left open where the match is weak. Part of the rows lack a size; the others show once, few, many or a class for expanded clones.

CDR3nt: TGTGCCAGCAGTTATTTGACAGGCGTTGGGGAGCAGTACTTC
CDR3aa: CASSYLTGVGEQYF
abundance: once
d_gene: .
j_gene: TRBJ2-7
v_gene: TRBV6-2/TRBV6-3

CDR3nt: TGCGCCAGCAGCCCCAGACTAGCGGGAGACTACGAGCAGTACTTC
CDR3aa: CASSPRLAGDYEQYF
abundance: .
d_gene: TRBD2
j_gene: TRBJ2-7
v_gene: TRBV5-1

CDR3nt: TGTGCCAGCAGTTTGGGTCCCGGCGCCATGGTAGAGCAGTTCTTC
CDR3aa: CASSLGPGAMVEQFF
abundance: few
d_gene: .
j_gene: TRBJ2-1
v_gene: TRBV12-3/TRBV12-4

CDR3nt: TGTGCCACCAGCAGAGATCGCTACGAGCAGTACTTC
CDR3aa: CATSRDRYEQYF
abundance: few
d_gene: .
j_gene: TRBJ2-7
v_gene: TRBV15

CDR3nt: TGCAGCGTTGAGGCAACAGGACACTCTGGGGCCAACGTCCTGACTTTC
CDR3aa: CSVEATGHSGANVLTF
abundance: .
d_gene: .
j_gene: TRBJ2-6
v_gene: TRBV29-1

CDR3nt: TGCGCCAGCAGCTTGGCCAGGGAGCGGCGGATCACAGATACGCAGTATTTT
CDR3aa: CASSLARERRITDTQYF
abundance: few
d_gene: .
j_gene: TRBJ2-3
v_gene: TRBV5-1

CDR3nt: TGTGCCGGAAGCAGGGGACCCCCGAGTTACAATGAGCAGTTCTTC
CDR3aa: CAGSRGPPSYNEQFF
abundance: few
d_gene: .
j_gene: TRBJ2-1
v_gene: TRBV6-2/TRBV6-3

CDR3nt: TGTGCCAGCACCAAGGAGGGACTAGCGGATCCCAAAAACATTCAGTACTTC
CDR3aa: CASTKEGLADPKNIQYF
abundance: .
d_gene: TRBD2
j_gene: TRBJ2-4
v_gene: TRBV6-2/TRBV6-3

CDR3nt: TGCAGTGCTAGAGCCCCACAGGGGGGGAACACCGGGGAGCTGTTTTTT
CDR3aa: CSARAPQGGNTGELFF
abundance: .
d_gene: TRBD1
j_gene: TRBJ2-2
v_gene: TRBV20-1

CDR3nt: TGTGCCAGCAGCTTAGCGAGGGTGAACACCGGGGAGCTGTTTTTT
CDR3aa: CASSLARVNTGELFF
abundance: .
d_gene: .
j_gene: TRBJ2-2
v_gene: TRBV7-9

CDR3nt: TGCGCCAGCACACAAGGACACAATAATGAAAAACTGTTTTTT
CDR3aa: CASTQGHNNEKLFF
abundance: few
d_gene: .
j_gene: TRBJ1-4
v_gene: TRBV5-1

CDR3nt: TGTGCCAGCAGCGTACAGGGCCATAGCAATCAGCCCCAGCATTTT
CDR3aa: CASSVQGHSNQPQHF
abundance: .
d_gene: .
j_gene: TRBJ1-5
v_gene: TRBV9

CDR3nt: TGTGCCAGCAGTGAGTGGGGACAGGGATCCGGTGGCTACACCTTC
CDR3aa: CASSEWGQGSGGYTF
abundance: few
d_gene: TRBD1
j_gene: TRBJ1-2
v_gene: TRBV2

CDR3nt: TGTGCCAGCTCCCCCTGGATTGGGTCCGGGGCCAACGTCCTGACTTTC
CDR3aa: CASSPWIGSGANVLTF
abundance: .
d_gene: .
j_gene: TRBJ2-6
v_gene: TRBV18

CDR3nt: TGTGCCAGCACCCCACTAGAAGCTAACTATGGCTACACCTTC
CDR3aa: CASTPLEANYGYTF
abundance: few
d_gene: .
j_gene: TRBJ1-2
v_gene: TRBV6-6

CDR3nt: TGTGCCAGCAGCCCGAGGGGAACTAATGAAAAACTGTTTTTT
CDR3aa: CASSPRGTNEKLFF
abundance: .
d_gene: .
j_gene: TRBJ1-4
v_gene: TRBV4-2

CDR3nt: TGTGCCAGCAGCCCTCATAGCGGGAGGAGGGAGACCCAGTACTTC
CDR3aa: CASSPHSGRRETQYF
abundance: .
d_gene: TRBD2
j_gene: TRBJ2-5
v_gene: TRBV3-1

CDR3nt: TGTGCCAGCAGCGCCCAGACAGGCCAATACTATGGCTACACCTTC
CDR3aa: CASSAQTGQYYGYTF
abundance: .
d_gene: .
j_gene: TRBJ1-2
v_gene: TRBV9

CDR3nt: TGCAGTGCTAGAGCCGGGACTAGCGGTTCCCGGAACTCCTACAATGAGCAGTTCTTC
CDR3aa: CSARAGTSGSRNSYNEQFF
abundance: few
d_gene: TRBD2
j_gene: TRBJ2-1
v_gene: TRBV20-1

CDR3nt: TGTGCCAGCAGCCCTGGACAGGGATATCCGCCCCAGCATTTT
CDR3aa: CASSPGQGYPPQHF
abundance: few
d_gene: TRBD1
j_gene: TRBJ1-5
v_gene: TRBV6-5

CDR3nt: TGTGCCAGCAGCTTCCCGGACAGCTCCAACACTGAAGCTTTCTTT
CDR3aa: CASSFPDSSNTEAFF
abundance: .
d_gene: .
j_gene: TRBJ1-1
v_gene: TRBV7-2

CDR3nt: TGTGCCAGCAGCTTAGTAGCGGGAGTGGCAGATACGCAGTATTTT
CDR3aa: CASSLVAGVADTQYF
abundance: few
d_gene: TRBD2
j_gene: TRBJ2-3
v_gene: TRBV7-8

CDR3nt: TGTGCCAGCAGTTACGCGGGACGGTCCTACGAGCAGTACTTC
CDR3aa: CASSYAGRSYEQYF
abundance: .
d_gene: .
j_gene: TRBJ2-7
v_gene: TRBV6-2/TRBV6-3

CDR3nt: TGCGCCAGCAGTCATCGGACAGGGTTCGACGAGCAGTACTTC
CDR3aa: CASSHRTGFDEQYF
abundance: few
d_gene: TRBD1
j_gene: TRBJ2-7
v_gene: TRBV27

CDR3nt: TGTGCCAGCAGCCCCCCCGGGACTACCTACACCGGGGAGCTGTTTTTT
CDR3aa: CASSPPGTTYTGELFF
abundance: .
d_gene: TRBD2
j_gene: TRBJ2-2
v_gene: TRBV7-2

CDR3nt: TGTGCCAGCAGAGGTTCCGGGGTCCAAGAGACCCAGTACTTC
CDR3aa: CASRGSGVQETQYF
abundance: few
d_gene: .
j_gene: TRBJ2-5
v_gene: TRBV6-1

CDR3nt: TGTGCCAGCAGTAGTGGCTATGAAGGGGCCTACGAGCAGTACTTC
CDR3aa: CASSSGYEGAYEQYF
abundance: few
d_gene: .
j_gene: TRBJ2-7
v_gene: TRBV28

CDR3nt: TGTGCCAGCAGCGTAGCGGCAGGCCTGACCTACGAGCAGTACTTC
CDR3aa: CASSVAAGLTYEQYF
abundance: .
d_gene: .
j_gene: TRBJ2-7
v_gene: TRBV9

CDR3nt: TGTGCCAGCAGCCGGAGAGCGGACTATGGCTACACCTTC
CDR3aa: CASSRRADYGYTF
abundance: many
d_gene: .
j_gene: TRBJ1-2
v_gene: TRBV9

CDR3nt: TGTGCCAGCAGTTTCTCGACTAGGGGGCGGATGAATACGCAGTATTTT
CDR3aa: CASSFSTRGRMNTQYF
abundance: .
d_gene: .
j_gene: TRBJ2-3
v_gene: TRBV6-2/TRBV6-3

CDR3nt: TGTGCCACCGCCCCAGGGTCGGAGACCCAGTACTTC
CDR3aa: CATAPGSETQYF
abundance: .
d_gene: .
j_gene: TRBJ2-5
v_gene: TRBV24-1

CDR3nt: TGTGCCAGCAGCCTAAGGAACTACTCTAGCACAGATACGCAGTATTTT
CDR3aa: CASSLRNYSSTDTQYF
abundance: .
d_gene: .
j_gene: TRBJ2-3
v_gene: TRBV7-2

CDR3nt: TGCGCCAGCAGCCAAGATGTAGGGACAGGGTCGAACTATGGCTACACCTTC
CDR3aa: CASSQDVGTGSNYGYTF
abundance: .
d_gene: TRBD1
j_gene: TRBJ1-2
v_gene: TRBV4-1

CDR3nt: TGTGCCTGGAGTAGGGGGACAGGGGGCCCCAATGAGCAGTTCTTC
CDR3aa: CAWSRGTGGPNEQFF
abundance: .
d_gene: TRBD1
j_gene: TRBJ2-1
v_gene: TRBV30

CDR3nt: TGTGCCAGCAGCAAAGTGCTCTCGGGGGCGCTATATAGCAATCAGCCCCAGCATTTT
CDR3aa: CASSKVLSGALYSNQPQHF
abundance: few
d_gene: .
j_gene: TRBJ1-5
v_gene: TRBV21-1

CDR3nt: TGCGCCAGCAGCCAAGCCTTATACAATGAGCAGTTCTTC
CDR3aa: CASSQALYNEQFF
abundance: .
d_gene: .
j_gene: TRBJ2-1
v_gene: TRBV4-3

CDR3nt: TGCAGCGGGCTCGAGGGGTCTGGAAACACCATATATTTT
CDR3aa: CSGLEGSGNTIYF
abundance: .
d_gene: .
j_gene: TRBJ1-3
v_gene: TRBV29-1

CDR3nt: TGTGCCAGCAGCTCACAGGGGCATCCAGATACGCAGTATTTT
CDR3aa: CASSSQGHPDTQYF
abundance: .
d_gene: TRBD1
j_gene: TRBJ2-3
v_gene: TRBV11-3

CDR3nt: TGTGCCAGCAGCTTACTATCGGGGAGGGGCACAGATACGCAGTATTTT
CDR3aa: CASSLLSGRGTDTQYF
abundance: .
d_gene: TRBD2
j_gene: TRBJ2-3
v_gene: TRBV7-3

CDR3nt: TGTGCCAGCTCACTAAAGATAGCGGGAGGCTACAATGAGCAGTTCTTC
CDR3aa: CASSLKIAGGYNEQFF
abundance: .
d_gene: TRBD2
j_gene: TRBJ2-1
v_gene: TRBV18

CDR3nt: TGCAGCGTTGAAGGGACAGGGGGCTCGTTGTACGAGCAGTACTTC
CDR3aa: CSVEGTGGSLYEQYF
abundance: .
d_gene: TRBD1
j_gene: TRBJ2-7
v_gene: TRBV29-1

CDR3nt: TGCAGCGCCCAGGCCGGGGATACGCAGTATTTT
CDR3aa: CSAQAGDTQYF
abundance: once
d_gene: .
j_gene: TRBJ2-3
v_gene: TRBV29-1

CDR3nt: TGTGCCAGCAGCCACCCACTCGGGGCAGATACGCAGTATTTT
CDR3aa: CASSHPLGADTQYF
abundance: few
d_gene: .
j_gene: TRBJ2-3
v_gene: TRBV7-9

CDR3nt: TGTGCCACCAGTTACGGCACTGAAGCTTTCTTT
CDR3aa: CATSYGTEAFF
abundance: .
d_gene: .
j_gene: TRBJ1-1
v_gene: TRBV24-1

CDR3nt: TGTGCCAGCAGCAGGGGGCAATCAGTAGAGACCCAGTACTTC
CDR3aa: CASSRGQSVETQYF
abundance: .
d_gene: TRBD1
j_gene: TRBJ2-5
v_gene: TRBV6-2/TRBV6-3

CDR3nt: TGCAGCGTTGGGTTGGGACTAGCGGGGGATTGGCGATACGATGAGCAGTTCTTC
CDR3aa: CSVGLGLAGDWRYDEQFF
abundance: .
d_gene: TRBD2
j_gene: TRBJ2-1
v_gene: TRBV29-1

CDR3nt: TGTGCCAGCAGTACAGGGTCGGGCTACGAGCAGTACTTC
CDR3aa: CASSTGSGYEQYF
abundance: .
d_gene: .
j_gene: TRBJ2-7
v_gene: TRBV7-9

CDR3nt: TGTGCCAGCAAACAGGGGCCTCAGCCCCAGCATTTT
CDR3aa: CASKQGPQPQHF
abundance: .
d_gene: TRBD1
j_gene: TRBJ1-5
v_gene: TRBV6-2/TRBV6-3

CDR3nt: TGTGCCAGCAGTTTCGTTCAGGGTTCGGGCTATGGCTACACCTTC
CDR3aa: CASSFVQGSGYGYTF
abundance: few
d_gene: .
j_gene: TRBJ1-2
v_gene: TRBV6-2/TRBV6-3

CDR3nt: TGCGCCACCGCTAGACAGGGACAGCAGGGTAATGAAAAACTGTTTTTT
CDR3aa: CATARQGQQGNEKLFF
abundance: few
d_gene: TRBD1
j_gene: TRBJ1-4
v_gene: TRBV12-3/TRBV12-4

CDR3nt: TGTGCCAGCAGCCAAGTAAAGGGCTTCGGAGAGCAGTACTTC
CDR3aa: CASSQVKGFGEQYF
abundance: .
d_gene: .
j_gene: TRBJ2-7
v_gene: TRBV4-2

CDR3nt: TGCAGTGCTTCAGGCGGATCCAAGGCTGGAAAACTGTTTTTT
CDR3aa: CSASGGSKAGKLFF
abundance: .
d_gene: .
j_gene: TRBJ1-4
v_gene: TRBV20-1

CDR3nt: TGCAGTGCCCGGGGGACGACCTACGAGCAGTACTTC
CDR3aa: CSARGTTYEQYF
abundance: .
d_gene: .
j_gene: TRBJ2-7
v_gene: TRBV20-1

CDR3nt: TGTGCCAGCAGAGGCCGGGACAGGGGGTTGAGGGGCTACACCTTC
CDR3aa: CASRGRDRGLRGYTF
abundance: once
d_gene: TRBD1
j_gene: TRBJ1-2
v_gene: TRBV6-5

CDR3nt: TGTGCCAGTTGGCCGGCTACCCAAATCAATAACAATGAGCAGTTCTTC
CDR3aa: CASWPATQINNNEQFF
abundance: .
d_gene: .
j_gene: TRBJ2-1
v_gene: TRBV6-1